This TCR beta chain comes out of a study of tumor and adjacent non-tumor tissue in lung cancer. Whole-study context: About 4.2 million productive TCRbeta reads were obtained per sample on average.

Per the germline V gene, CDR1 is SGHKS and CDR2 is YYEKEE (reference sequence). CDR3 length: 16 amino acids. Three rounds of nested PCR, following a modified ARM-PCR protocol, produced the TCRbeta library. In TCRdb, the multiplex PCR reads were re-called with MiXCR into one record per CDR3 protein. The sample has some 80,000 distinct CDR3 sequences; over 65% are singletons. RNA was extracted from bulk tissue without any cell sorting. More than 3 cm separated this lung sample from the edge of the tumor. Donors were chemotherapy-naive, newly diagnosed lung cancer surgical patients in China, August–late 2014. As to this clonotype: One end of the junction is discordant with germline, which a read error may explain.

This sequence joins TRBV5-5 and TRBJ1-2, with TRBD1 matching over 9 bases. This receptor was obtained from a man aged 70-80 years with non-small cell lung cancer. The sample consisted of distant non-tumor lung tissue. Here the CDR3 DNA reads TGTGCCAGCAGGTTGGAATATCTGGGACAGGGCCGTTGCTACACCTTC. Its translation: CASRLEYLGQGRCYTF.